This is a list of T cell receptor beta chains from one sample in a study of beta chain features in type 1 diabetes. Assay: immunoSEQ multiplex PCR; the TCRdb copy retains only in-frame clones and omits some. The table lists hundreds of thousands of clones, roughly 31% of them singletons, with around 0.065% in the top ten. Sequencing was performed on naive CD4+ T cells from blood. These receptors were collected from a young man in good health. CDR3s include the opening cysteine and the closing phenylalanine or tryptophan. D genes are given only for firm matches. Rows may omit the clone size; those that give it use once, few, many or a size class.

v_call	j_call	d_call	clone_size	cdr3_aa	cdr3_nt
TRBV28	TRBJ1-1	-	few	CASRLMNTEAFF	TGTGCCAGCAGACTCATGAACACTGAAGCTTTCTTT
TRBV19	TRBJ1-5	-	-	CASSMGSQPQHF	TGTGCCAGTAGTATGGGCTCTCAGCCCCAGCATTTT
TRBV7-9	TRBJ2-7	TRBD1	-	CASSGYWDRGEQYF	TGTGCCAGCAGCGGCTACTGGGACAGGGGCGAGCAGTACTTC
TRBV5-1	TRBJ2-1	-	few	CASSRASYNEQFF	TGCGCCAGCAGCCGGGCCTCCTACAATGAGCAGTTCTTC
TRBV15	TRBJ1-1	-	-	CATSRDPIEAFF	TGTGCCACCAGCAGAGACCCCATTGAAGCTTTCTTT
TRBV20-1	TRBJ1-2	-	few	CSAKQGYGYTF	TGCAGTGCTAAGCAGGGCTATGGCTACACCTTC
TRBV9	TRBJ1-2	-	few	CASSVSGTGYGYTF	TGTGCCAGCAGCGTGTCAGGGACTGGCTATGGCTACACCTTC
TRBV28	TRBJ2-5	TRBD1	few	CASSAGDRAETQYF	TGTGCCAGCAGCGCAGGGGACAGGGCAGAGACCCAGTACTTC
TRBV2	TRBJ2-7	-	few	CASRTEYEQYF	TGTGCCAGCAGGACAGAGTACGAGCAGTACTTC
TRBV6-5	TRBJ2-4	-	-	CASSYSIQLRDIQYF	TGTGCCAGCAGTTACTCGATACAGTTACGGGACATTCAGTACTTC
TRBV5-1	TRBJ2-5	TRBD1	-	CASSKDRGLQETQYF	TGCGCCAGCAGCAAAGACAGGGGGCTCCAAGAGACCCAGTACTTC
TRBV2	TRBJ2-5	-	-	CASIGGSREQTQYF	TGTGCCAGCATAGGGGGTAGTCGCGAACAGACCCAGTACTTC
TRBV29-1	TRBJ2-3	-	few	CSVQGLSATDTQYF	TGCAGCGTGCAGGGACTGTCTGCCACAGATACGCAGTATTTT
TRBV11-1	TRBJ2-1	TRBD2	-	CASSLVGLAYNEQFF	TGTGCCAGCAGCTTAGTGGGACTAGCATACAATGAGCAGTTCTTC
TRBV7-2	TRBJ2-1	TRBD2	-	CASSWDSGRGNEQFF	TGTGCCAGCAGCTGGGATAGCGGGAGGGGGAATGAGCAGTTCTTC
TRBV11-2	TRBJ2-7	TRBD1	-	CASSSPGQGLGEQYF	TGTGCCAGCAGCAGTCCGGGACAGGGGCTTGGCGAGCAGTACTTC
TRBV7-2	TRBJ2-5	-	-	CASSLTWRQTLGETQYF	TGTGCCAGCAGCTTAACCTGGCGACAGACCTTGGGAGAGACCCAGTACTTC
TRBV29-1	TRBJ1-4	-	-	CSVETQLGEKLFF	TGCAGCGTTGAAACGCAGCTGGGTGAAAAACTGTTTTTT
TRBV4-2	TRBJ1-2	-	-	CASSHETMINYGYTF	TGTGCCAGCAGCCACGAGACGATGATTAACTATGGCTACACCTTC
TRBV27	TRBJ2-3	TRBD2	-	CASSVRGSGRNTDTQYF	TGTGCCAGCAGTGTCCGGGGTAGCGGGAGGAACACAGATACGCAGTATTTT
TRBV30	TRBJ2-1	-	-	CAWSVRTLPPYNEQFF	TGTGCCTGGAGTGTAAGGACCCTCCCTCCCTACAATGAGCAGTTCTTC
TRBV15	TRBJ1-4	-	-	CATSRVPPGRHNEKLFF	TGTGCCACCAGCAGGGTACCACCGGGACGGCATAATGAAAAACTGTTTTTT
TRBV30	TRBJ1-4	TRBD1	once	CAWSRRQGGDEKLFF	TGTGCCTGGAGTCGGAGACAGGGTGGGGACGAAAAACTGTTTTTT
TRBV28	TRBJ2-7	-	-	CASSLSGDSYEQYF	TGTGCCAGCAGTTTATCCGGGGATTCCTACGAGCAGTACTTC
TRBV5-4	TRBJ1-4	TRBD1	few	CASSGASGTGTQKLFF	TGTGCCAGCAGCGGCGCATCCGGGACAGGGACCCAAAAACTGTTTTTT
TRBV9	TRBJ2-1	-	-	CASSVANEQFF	TGTGCCAGCAGCGTAGCAAATGAGCAGTTCTTC
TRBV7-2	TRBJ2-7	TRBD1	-	CASSLVRDRGREQYF	TGTGCCAGCAGCTTAGTCCGGGACAGGGGGCGCGAGCAGTACTTC
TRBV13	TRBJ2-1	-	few	CASSFGDNEQFF	TGTGCCAGCAGCTTCGGGGACAATGAGCAGTTCTTC
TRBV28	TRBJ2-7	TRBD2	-	CASIEASGTYEQYF	TGTGCCAGCATAGAGGCTAGCGGGACCTACGAGCAGTACTTC
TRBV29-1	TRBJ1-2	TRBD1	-	CSVGQGAGYGYTF	TGCAGCGTAGGGCAGGGGGCGGGCTATGGCTACACCTTC
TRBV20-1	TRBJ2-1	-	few	CSARVYNEQFF	TGCAGTGCTAGAGTTTACAATGAGCAGTTCTTC
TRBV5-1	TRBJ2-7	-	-	CASSSQYEQYF	TGCGCCAGCAGCTCACAGTACGAGCAGTACTTC
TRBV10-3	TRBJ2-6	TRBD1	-	CAISDRGSGANVLTF	TGTGCCATCAGCGACAGGGGTTCCGGGGCCAACGTCCTGACTTTC
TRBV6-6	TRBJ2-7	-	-	CASSYSTEQYF	TGTGCCAGCAGTTACTCTACCGAGCAGTACTTC
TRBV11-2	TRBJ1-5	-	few	CASSLDQEGQRSNQPQHF	TGTGCCAGCAGCTTAGATCAGGAGGGGCAGCGGAGCAATCAGCCCCAGCATTTT
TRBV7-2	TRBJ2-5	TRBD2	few	CASSFPGLAGAETQYF	TGTGCCAGCAGCTTTCCGGGACTAGCGGGAGCAGAGACCCAGTACTTC
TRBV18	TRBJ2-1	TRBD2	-	CASSPPGTSGRHEQFF	TGTGCCAGCTCACCGCCCGGGACTAGCGGGAGGCATGAGCAGTTCTTC
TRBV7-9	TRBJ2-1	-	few	CASSLAAYNEQFF	TGTGCCAGCAGCCTAGCAGCCTACAATGAGCAGTTCTTC
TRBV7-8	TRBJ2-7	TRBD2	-	CASSLRSGRHEQYF	TGTGCCAGCAGCTTACGTAGCGGGAGGCACGAGCAGTACTTC
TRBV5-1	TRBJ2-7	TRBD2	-	CASADQPGLAFHEQYF	TGCGCCAGCGCCGACCAACCGGGACTAGCGTTTCACGAGCAGTACTTC
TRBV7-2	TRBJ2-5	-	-	CASKWTVGEETQYF	TGTGCCAGCAAGTGGACAGTCGGCGAGGAGACCCAGTACTTC
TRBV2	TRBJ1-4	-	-	CASTPEGNEKLFF	TGTGCCAGCACCCCCGAAGGGAATGAAAAACTGTTTTTT
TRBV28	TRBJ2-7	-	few	CASSYREYEQYF	TGTGCCAGCAGTTACAGGGAATACGAGCAGTACTTC
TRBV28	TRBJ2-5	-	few	CASNVVLGQGRGTQYF	TGTGCCAGCAACGTTGTGTTAGGGCAGGGGCGTGGGACCCAGTACTTC
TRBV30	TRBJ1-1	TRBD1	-	CAWRPRTGKAFF	TGTGCCTGGCGACCCCGGACAGGAAAAGCTTTCTTT
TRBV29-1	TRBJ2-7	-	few	CSVVIVADSYEQYF	TGCAGCGTGGTTATCGTGGCGGACTCCTACGAGCAGTACTTC
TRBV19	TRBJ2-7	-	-	CASSIARGSSYEQYF	TGTGCCAGTAGTATAGCGCGTGGCAGCTCCTACGAGCAGTACTTC
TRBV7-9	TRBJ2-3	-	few	CASSLGSTDTQYF	TGTGCCAGCAGCTTAGGTAGCACAGATACGCAGTATTTT
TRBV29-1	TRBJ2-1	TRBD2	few	CSVAAGGGDGQFF	TGCAGCGTTGCAGCGGGAGGGGGTGATGGGCAGTTCTTC
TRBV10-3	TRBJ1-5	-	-	CAISESILAGNQPQHF	TGTGCCATCAGTGAGTCGATTCTAGCGGGAAATCAGCCCCAGCATTTT